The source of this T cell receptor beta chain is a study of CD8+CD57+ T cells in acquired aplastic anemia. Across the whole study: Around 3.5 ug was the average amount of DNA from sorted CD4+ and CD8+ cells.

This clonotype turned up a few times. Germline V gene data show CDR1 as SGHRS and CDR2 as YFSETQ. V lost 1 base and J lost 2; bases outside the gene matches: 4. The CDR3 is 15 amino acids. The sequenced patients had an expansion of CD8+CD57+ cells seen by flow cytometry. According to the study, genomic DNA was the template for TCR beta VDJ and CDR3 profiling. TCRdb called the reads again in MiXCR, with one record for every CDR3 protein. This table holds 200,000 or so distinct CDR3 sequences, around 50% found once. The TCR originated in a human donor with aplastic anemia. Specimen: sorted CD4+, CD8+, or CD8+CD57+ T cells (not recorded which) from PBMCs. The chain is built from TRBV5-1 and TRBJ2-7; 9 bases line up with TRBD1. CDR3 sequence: CASSLTGQGPYEQYF. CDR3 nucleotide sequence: TGCGCCAGCAGCTTGACGGGACAGGGCCCCTACGAGCAGTACTTC.